This T cell receptor (beta chain) appears in the sequencing data of a study of cytomegalovirus exposure and HLA in healthy donors. Study-wide findings and caveats: Some TCR beta chains (over 150 of them) were listed as cytomegalovirus-associated.

The PCR ran on 60 Vbeta and 13 Jbeta primers. Libraries were prepared by immunoSEQ multiplex PCR; TCRdb keeps only in-frame clonotypes and omits some of them. The sample lists 150,000 to 200,000 clones; around 83% were seen once. The count of this clone is one. Its cognate antigen is unknown. Trimming left V 0 bases short and J 6 bases short, with 24 bases between. The CDR3 is made up of 18 amino acids. Germline V gives CDR1 LGHNA, CDR2 YNFKEQ. The chain is built from TRBV4-2 and TRBJ2-7, with D uncertain. The sample was PBMCs. The clonotype comes from a man aged 50-59 years in good health and CMV-seropositive. The CDR3, as DNA: TGTGCCAGCAGCCAAGATACACCGCAAGGAACCCCCGGCGGCGAGCAGTACTTC. Its translation is CASSQDTPQGTPGGEQYF.